One T cell receptor beta chain is described in this entry. Its antigen is not identified. The data are from a study of radiotherapy plus CTLA-4 blockade in lung cancer. Study-level background: Disease control was achieved by approximately 30% of patients, and objective responses by about 19%.

Chemo-refractory metastatic non-small-cell lung cancer patients underwent focal radiation alongside CTLA-4 blockade with ipilimumab. Germline CDR1 reads SGHNT; CDR2 reads YYREEE (reference sequence). The CDR3 runs 14 residues. Trimming shortened V by 1 base and J by 6 bases, and 13 bases separated the two germline ends. Libraries were prepared by immunoSEQ multiplex PCR; TCRdb keeps only in-frame clonotypes and omits some of them. Seen here are 50,000 to 65,000 clones, 77% observed once, and the top ten hold almost 4%. Findings of the study overall: Strongest reported response predictors: early blood clone changes and post-radiation interferon-beta. Clones of tumor-derived TCRs expanded in blood after radiotherapy plus ipilimumab.

V and J are TRBV5-4 and TRBJ1-2; possible D gene TRBD1, 5 bases. This clonotype was sampled from a human donor with non-small cell lung cancer who had a partial response to radiotherapy plus ipilimumab. This specimen consisted of peripheral blood, obtained from a patient treated with radiotherapy plus ipilimumab. Written as DNA, the CDR3 is TGTGCCAGCAGCTTGCCCAGGGTGGGGAATGGCTACACCTTC. Its translation is CASSLPRVGNGYTF.